This T cell receptor beta chain was observed in a study of blood T cell repertoires in COVID-19. Study in general: COVID-19 samples from acute and convalescent phases originated in the United States, Italy and Spain. PBMCs, B-cell-depleted T cells, or T cells were the source of the cDNA or gDNA that made up the material.

CDR1 is SQVTM and CDR2 is ANQGSEA in the germline V gene. With V trimmed by 4 bases and J by 5 bases, 8 bases remained unmatched. This CDR3 spans 14 amino acids. In the study's own analysis: Reference gene primer amplification in the assay estimated nucleated cell counts. Repertoires were generated with immunoSEQ multiplex PCR, while TCRdb's copy carries only in-frame clones and drops some. V, J and clone size derive from that table, while D and trimming were established from the DNA sequence. The sample has some 170,000 clones; roughly 80% are singletons. The sample was peripheral blood. The chain couples TRBV29-1 to TRBJ2-3; 8 bases fit TRBD2. The sequence derives from a man between 65 and 85 years old with acute or convalescent COVID-19. CDR3 bases: TGCAGCGTTGGAGTAGCGGGGCCGGAAGATACGCAGTATTTT. Residues: CSVGVAGPEDTQYF.